This TCR beta chain stems from a study of blood T cell repertoires in COVID-19. The assay was immunoSEQ multiplex PCR, and TCRdb's table has in-frame clones only and misses some. Of a few hundred thousand clones listed, about 86% are singletons. CDR3 length equals 12 residues. V lost 8 bases to trimming and J lost 3 bases; unmatched junction nucleotides: 3. Germline assignment: CDR1 SNHLY and CDR2 FYNNEI. The receptor comes from a man aged 55 to 70 who had recovered from COVID-19. The specimen sequenced was peripheral blood. The chain employs TRBV2 and TRBJ2-7; 8 positions agree with TRBD1. The CDR3 is CASGTGGYEQYF. In DNA form, the CDR3 reads TGTGCCAGCGGGACAGGAGGCTACGAGCAGTACTTC.